This TCR beta chain was found in a study of T cells in tumors after PD-1 blockade. Study information: Excluded were patients with checkpoint blockade, immunosuppressants, or radiotherapy or other anti-cancer therapy within 4 weeks. A subset received ongoing vismodegib 150 mg daily alongside anti-PD-1 therapy. The study's findings and limits: About 41% of tumor TCR clonotypes were also found in blood.

This CDR3 contains 15 residues. Trimming cost V 0 bases and J 1 base, with 7 bases left between them. Germline loops: CDR1 MNHNY, CDR2 SVGAGI (reference sequence). TCRdb's table, derived via immunoSEQ multiplex PCR, lists solely in-frame clones and lacks some. The data contain approximately 30,000 clones, approximately 73% of them singletons. Input was about 616 ng to 6,500 ng of genomic DNA from tumor or blood. Turning to this clone: The antigen remains unidentified.

This clonotype was obtained from a human donor with basal cell carcinoma. This specimen consisted of PBMCs, obtained after anti-PD-1 treatment. V gene TRBV6-6 combines with J gene TRBJ2-4; D may be TRBD2 (5 bases). CDR3: CASSYSGVAKNIQYF. The CDR3 DNA follows: TGTGCCAGCAGTTACTCCGGGGTGGCCAAAAACATTCAGTACTTC.